This T cell receptor beta chain originates from a study of regulatory T cells in long-lasting Graves disease. Many counts were recorded for this clonotype. Construction of TCR beta libraries relied on iRepertoire HTBI primers and on Arm-PCR targeting CDR3 regions. Original processing notes: In the combined samples, roughly 60 TRBV and fewer than 15 TRBJ segments were identified. TCRdb processed the multiplex PCR reads anew with MiXCR; each CDR3 protein has one entry. The V and J calls reflect TCRdb's pipeline rather than the authors' work. Of fewer than 350,000 distinct CDR3 sequences listed, over 15% were seen once; the top ten hold around 36%. Germline CDR1 is SGHRS and CDR2 is YFSETQ. This CDR3 region has 11 residues. V was shortened by 7 bases and J by 7 bases, with 9 bases between the two germline ends. This sample's time point: newly diagnosed GD, antithyroid drugs for less than 3 months. PBMC RNA served as the TCR library source. EDTA tubes collected nine milliliters of peripheral blood.

Sequenced material: peripheral blood mononuclear cells (PBMCs), taken at new diagnosis, from a patient treated with antithyroid drugs. The TCR was taken from a female donor with Graves disease. The V gene is TRBV5-1, the J gene TRBJ2-1; unclear D gene. CDR3 sequence (DNA): TGCGCCAGCCGAAAAGGAAATGAGCAGTTCTTC. The encoded protein is CASRKGNEQFF.